This T cell receptor (beta chain) is from a study of blood T cell repertoires in COVID-19. Background on the study: Spain, Italy and the United States supplied samples that represented acute and convalescent COVID-19.

V lost 5 bases and J 5 bases, leaving 9 bases between the germline ends. CDR1 is DFQATT, CDR2 SNEGSKA, per germline (reference sequence). The CDR3 runs 11 residues. In the original processing: Estimated nucleated cell counts came from reference gene primer amplification. Generated by immunoSEQ multiplex PCR, the TCRdb table keeps only in-frame clones and is missing some. V, J and clone size reflect that table, while D and trimming were determined from the DNA. The sample has 250,000 to 300,000 clones, under 90% seen once. The chain links TRBV20-1 to TRBJ1-1; D gene unclear. The source material was peripheral blood. The receptor was derived from a man aged 45-60 years with acute or convalescent COVID-19. CDR3 in amino acids: CSAFRYTEAFF. CDR3 in DNA: TGCAGTGCTTTCCGTTATACTGAAGCTTTCTTT.